These 19 T cell receptor beta chains were all obtained from the same sample, sequenced in a study of Ad26.COV2.S vaccination and SARS-CoV-2 variants. Clones were sequenced by immunoSEQ multiplex PCR, and TCRdb holds only the in-frame ones, with some missing. The data show 300,000 to 400,000 clones, about 91% seen once. The specimen was peripheral blood, collected after recovery from COVID-19. The receptors originated from a human donor who had recovered from COVID-19.

The V and J genes are TRBV29-1 and TRBJ1-1; maybe TRBD1 (6 bases). Germline CDR1 SQVTM, CDR2 ANQGSEA. Trimming pared 7 bases from V and 0 bases from J, leaving 9 bases between. The CDR3 spans 12 residues. DNA for the CDR3: TGCAGCGCCGGACAGCTGAACACTGAAGCTTTCTTT. Protein: CSAGQLNTEAFF.

The genes are TRBV7-9 and TRBJ1-1; D gene uncertain. Trimming removed 2 bases at V and 7 bases at J, with 8 bases between. The CDR3 has 12 amino acids. The germline gives CDR1 SEHNR, CDR2 FQNEAQ (reference sequence). CDR3 protein: CASSLHGGEAFF. The CDR3 DNA reads as TGTGCCAGCAGCTTACATGGAGGTGAAGCTTTCTTT.

The genes are TRBV5-1 and TRBJ1-1; D gene uncertain. V was clipped by 0 bases and J by 0 bases, with 12 bases between them. Germline lookup yields CDR1 SGHRS and CDR2 YFSETQ. This CDR3 region has 16 residues. CDR3 sequence: CASSLVGSAMNTEAFF. The CDR3 nucleotides are TGCGCCAGCAGCTTGGTGGGGTCGGCTATGAACACTGAAGCTTTCTTT.

The rearrangement joins TRBV6-2 or TRBV6-3 to TRBJ1-3; D is uncertain. V dropped 2 bases and J dropped 0 bases, with 14 bases sitting between them. CDR3 length: 17 amino acids. CDR1 MNHEY and CDR2 SVGEGT come from the germline V gene. The DNA of the CDR3 is TGTGCCAGCAGTTACATGCTGTTTCGGATCTCTGGAAACACCATATATTTT. Its translation is CASSYMLFRISGNTIYF.

This chain joins TRBV7-9 and TRBJ1-6; D perhaps matches TRBD1 (6 bases). The V end was cut by 5 bases, the J end by 7 bases, with 12 bases between. This CDR3 region has 14 residues. Germline V lookup: CDR1 SEHNR, CDR2 FQNEAQ (reference sequence). CDR3 residues: CASSGRDTNSPLHF. The DNA of the CDR3 is TGTGCCAGCAGCGGCCGGGACACAAATTCACCCCTCCACTTT.

The chain has TRBV10-3 and TRBJ2-7; 9 nucleotides agree with TRBD1. Per germline, CDR1 ENHRY and CDR2 SYGVKD. This CDR3 contains 17 residues. The trim removed 6 bases at V and 7 bases at J, leaving 19 bases unmatched. CDR3 sequence (DNA): TGTGCCATCAGCGAAGAAGGGGCGGGACAGGGCCGGAGAGAGCAGTACTTC. It yields the protein CAISEEGAGQGRREQYF.

This chain connects TRBV27 to TRBJ2-3; 10 bases agree with TRBD2. With V trimmed by 8 bases and J by 4 bases, 6 bases remained unmatched. Germline assignment: CDR1 MNHEY and CDR2 SMNVEV (reference sequence). The CDR3 consists of 14 residues. CDR3 region: CASLGLAESDTQYF. The CDR3 DNA is TGTGCCAGCCTTGGACTAGCGGAATCAGATACGCAGTATTTT.

The chain uses TRBV9 and TRBJ2-6; TRBD1 matches at 8 bases. CDR1 SGDLS and CDR2 YYNGEE come from the germline V gene. After removal of 5 bases from V and 0 bases from J, the junction contained 4 bases not matched to a gene. The CDR3 runs 16 residues. The CDR3 sequence: CASSQGAGSGANVLTF. Here the CDR3 DNA reads TGTGCCAGCAGTCAGGGGGCGGGCTCTGGGGCCAACGTCCTGACTTTC. Full variable domain (rest looked up from reference TRBV9 and TRBJ2-6): DSGVTQTPKHLITATGQRVTLRCSPRSGDLSVYWYQQSLDQGLQFLIQYYNGEERAKGNILERFSAQQFPDLHSELNLSSLELGDSALYFCASSQGAGSGANVLTFGAGSRLTVL.

V is TRBV11-2 and J is TRBJ2-3, with D uncertain. There are 16 residues in the CDR3. V was clipped by 1 base and J by 4 bases, with 15 bases between them. Per the germline V gene, CDR1 is SGHAT and CDR2 is FQNNGV. The CDR3 nucleotides are TGTGCCAGCAGCTTAGGCGTAGTGGGAACTCCAGATACGCAGTATTTT. Its translation: CASSLGVVGTPDTQYF. Full variable domain (outside the CDR3, taken from reference TRBV11-2 and TRBJ2-3): EAGVAQSPRYKIIEKRQSVAFWCNPISGHATLYWYQQILGQGPKLLIQFQNNGVVDDSQLPKDRFSAERLKGVDSTLKIQPAKLEDSAVYLCASSLGVVGTPDTQYFGPGTRLTVL.

The gene calls are TRBV14 and TRBJ2-7, with D unclear. The CDR3 has 12 amino acids. Germline V lookup: CDR1 SGHDN, CDR2 FVKESK. V gave up 4 bases and J gave up 6 bases, with 10 bases separating them. CDR3 sequence (DNA): TGTGCCAGCAGCCTCTTAGGCGTCGAGCAGTACTTC. Translating gives CASSLLGVEQYF.

The chain recombines TRBV4-2 with TRBJ2-7; D possibly corresponds to TRBD1 (6 bases). The CDR3 length is 14 residues. Germline CDR1 is LGHNA and CDR2 is YNFKEQ. Trimming shortened V by 0 bases and J by 2 bases, and 8 bases separated the two germline ends. CDR3 in amino acids: CASSQETGTYEQYF. CDR3 DNA: TGTGCCAGCAGCCAAGAGACAGGCACCTACGAGCAGTACTTC.

V gene TRBV7-2 combines with J gene TRBJ2-2; D not certain. Between the trimmed V and J ends, which lost 4 bases and 1 base, there was a span of 10 bases. The CDR3 is made up of 15 amino acids. The V gene's germline CDR1 is SGHTA and CDR2 FQGNSA. This CDR3 reads CASSSGSWNTGELFF. In DNA, the CDR3 is TGTGCCAGCAGCTCCGGGTCTTGGAACACCGGGGAGCTGTTTTTT.

The gene calls are TRBV2 and TRBJ2-1; D is uncertain. Germline-derived CDR1 and CDR2 are SNHLY and FYNNEI. V was cut by 1 base and J by 0 bases, with 7 bases left in between. The CDR3 totals 15 residues. DNA for the CDR3: TGTGCCAGCAGTGAAGATGCTAGCTCCTACAATGAGCAGTTCTTC. This codes for CASSEDASSYNEQFF.

CDR3 DNA: TGCGCCAGCAGCTTACAGGGTTTCTCTTCGGGCACCGGGGAGCTGTTTTTT. This encodes CASSLQGFSSGTGELFF. This chain links TRBV5-1 with TRBJ2-2; possibly TRBD1 for D (6 bases). V lost 2 bases, J lost 4 bases, and 18 bases lay in between. Germline lookup yields CDR1 SGHRS and CDR2 YFSETQ. The CDR3 sequence is 17 residues long.

The chain is built from TRBV5-1 and TRBJ2-2; tentative D call: TRBD1 (6 bases). Germline CDR1 reads SGHRS; CDR2 reads YFSETQ. The CDR3 consists of 15 residues. V lost 5 bases to trimming and J lost 5 bases, with 16 bases between them. The DNA of the CDR3 is TGCGCCAGCAGGCCAGGACAGAGTAGGACCGGGGAGCTGTTTTTT. Its translation is CASRPGQSRTGELFF.

The V and J genes are TRBV28 and TRBJ1-2; D call uncertain. This CDR3 is built from 15 residues. CDR1 MDHEN and CDR2 SYDVKM come from the germline V gene. V was clipped by 2 bases and J by 5 bases, with 15 bases between them. CDR3 sequence (DNA): TGTGCCAGCAGTTTAACGGAGGCCCTAGTTTATGGCTACACCTTC. Translated, it gives CASSLTEALVYGYTF.

The genes are TRBV10-2 and TRBJ2-2; D uncertain. V was pared by 3 bases and J by 4 bases, with 6 bases between. CDR1 and CDR2 from the germline V gene are WSHSY and SAAADI. The CDR3 is 13 amino acids. The CDR3, as DNA: TGCGCCAGCAGTGACCTAGGCACCGGGGAGCTGTTTTTT. Its translation: CASSDLGTGELFF.

The V call is TRBV7-6, the J call TRBJ2-3; D perhaps matches TRBD2 (5 bases). Germline V gene sequence: CDR1 SGHVS, CDR2 FNYEAQ. The CDR3 totals 15 residues. Trimming pared 4 bases from V and 1 base from J, leaving 12 bases between. CDR3 sequence reads: CASSWSGDRTDTQYF. As DNA, the CDR3 is TGTGCCAGCAGCTGGAGCGGAGACCGCACAGATACGCAGTATTTT.

The gene calls are TRBV9 and TRBJ1-1, with D hard to call. V lost 0 bases, J lost 3 bases, and 15 bases lay in between. The CDR3 is 16 amino acids. Germline V CDR1 and CDR2: SGDLS, YYNGEE. The CDR3 loop is CASSVGLQIGHTEAFF. The CDR3 nucleotides read TGTGCCAGCAGCGTAGGTCTGCAGATCGGGCACACTGAAGCTTTCTTT.